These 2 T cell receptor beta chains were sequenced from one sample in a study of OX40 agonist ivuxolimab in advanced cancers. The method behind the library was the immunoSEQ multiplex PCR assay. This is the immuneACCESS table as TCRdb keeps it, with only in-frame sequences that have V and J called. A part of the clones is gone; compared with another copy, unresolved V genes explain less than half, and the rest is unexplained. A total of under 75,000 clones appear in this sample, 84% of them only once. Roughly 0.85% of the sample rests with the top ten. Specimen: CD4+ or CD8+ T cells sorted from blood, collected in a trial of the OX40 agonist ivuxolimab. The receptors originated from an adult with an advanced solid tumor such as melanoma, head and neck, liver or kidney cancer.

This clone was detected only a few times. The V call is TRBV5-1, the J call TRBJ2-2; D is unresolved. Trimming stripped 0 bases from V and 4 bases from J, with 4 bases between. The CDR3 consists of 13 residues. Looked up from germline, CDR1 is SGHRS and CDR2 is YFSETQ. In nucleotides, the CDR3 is TGCGCCAGCAGCTTGGACATCACCGGGGAGCTGTTTTTT. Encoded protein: CASSLDITGELFF.

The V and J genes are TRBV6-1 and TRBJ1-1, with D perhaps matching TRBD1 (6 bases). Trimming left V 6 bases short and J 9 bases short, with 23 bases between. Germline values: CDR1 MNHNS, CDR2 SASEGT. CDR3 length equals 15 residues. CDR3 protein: CASSPSEGVSIKAFF. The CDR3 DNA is TGTGCCAGCAGCCCATCAGAGGGGGTCTCGATTAAAGCTTTCTTT.